The following is a T cell receptor (beta chain) sequence with its context. Under the authors' procedure: Researchers report that nucleated cell counts were estimated from reference gene primer amplification. Libraries were prepared by immunoSEQ multiplex PCR; TCRdb keeps only in-frame clonotypes and omits some of them. Clone size and V and J calls were adopted from that table, with D and trimming inferred from the DNA. Of approximately 380,000 clones listed, 90% to 95% are singletons. Germline CDR1 is SNHLY and CDR2 is FYNNEI. The CDR3 loop spans 15 amino acids. The V and J ends lost 4 bases and 4 bases, in that order; junction bases with no gene match: 7. The data belong to a study of blood T cell repertoires in COVID-19. Study-wide context: The cDNA or gDNA used as material had been derived from T cells, B-cell-depleted T cells, or PBMCs.

In terms of age and location, participants ranged from about 18 to 95 years and lived in about two dozen US areas. A PCR-confirmed or clinician-diagnosed COVID-19 case had contacted exposed participants within 2 weeks of entry. This TCR came from a woman aged 40 to 49 who had been exposed to COVID-19. The chain carries TRBV2 and TRBJ1-2, with TRBD1 matching 9 bases. Sample: PBMCs or T cells enriched from blood (not recorded which). The CDR3 loop reads CASSGHRGRSYGYTF. The CDR3 DNA follows: TGTGCCAGCAGTGGCCACAGGGGGCGAAGCTATGGCTACACCTTC.